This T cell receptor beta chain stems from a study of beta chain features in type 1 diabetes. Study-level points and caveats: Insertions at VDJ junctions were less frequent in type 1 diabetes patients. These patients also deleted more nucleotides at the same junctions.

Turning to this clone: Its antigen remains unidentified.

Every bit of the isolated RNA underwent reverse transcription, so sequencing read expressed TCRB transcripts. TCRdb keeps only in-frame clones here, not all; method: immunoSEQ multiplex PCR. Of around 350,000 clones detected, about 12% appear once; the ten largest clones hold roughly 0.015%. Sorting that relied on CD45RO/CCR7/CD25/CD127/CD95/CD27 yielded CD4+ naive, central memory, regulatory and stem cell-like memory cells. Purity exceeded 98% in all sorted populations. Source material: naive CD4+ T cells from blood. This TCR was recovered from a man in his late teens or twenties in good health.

CDR3 loop: CASSRGTVITDTQYF. For the CDR3, the DNA is TGTGCCAGCAGCCGCGGGACTGTTATTACAGATACGCAGTATTTT. J is TRBJ2-3 and V is TRBV6-5; TRBD2 is a possible D gene (6 bases). V lost 6 bases and J 3 bases, leaving 16 bases between the germline ends. The CDR3 runs to 15 residues. CDR1 is MNHEY and CDR2 is SVGAGI in the germline V gene.